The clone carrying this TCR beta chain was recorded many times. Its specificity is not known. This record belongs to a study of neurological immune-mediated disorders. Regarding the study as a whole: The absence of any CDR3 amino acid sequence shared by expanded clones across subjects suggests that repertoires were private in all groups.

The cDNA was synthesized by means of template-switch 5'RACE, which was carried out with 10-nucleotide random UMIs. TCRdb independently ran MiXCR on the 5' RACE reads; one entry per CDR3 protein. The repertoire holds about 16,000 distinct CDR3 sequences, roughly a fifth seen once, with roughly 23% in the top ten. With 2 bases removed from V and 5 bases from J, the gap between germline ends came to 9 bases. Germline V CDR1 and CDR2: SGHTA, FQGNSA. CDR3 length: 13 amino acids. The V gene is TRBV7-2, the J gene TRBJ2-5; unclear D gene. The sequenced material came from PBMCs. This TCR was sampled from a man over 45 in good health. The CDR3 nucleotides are TGTGCCAGCAGCTTAACCTACAGTGAGACCCAGTACTTC. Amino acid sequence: CASSLTYSETQYF. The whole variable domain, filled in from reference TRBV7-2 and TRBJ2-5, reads GAGVSQSPSNKVTEKGKDVELRCDPISGHTALYWYRQSLGQGLEFLIYFQGNSAPDKSGLPSDRFSAERTGGSVSTLTIQRTQQEDSAVYLCASSLTYSETQYFGPGTRLLVL.